This T cell receptor beta chain originates from a study of blood T cells in healthy people across ages. Study-level points and caveats: Diversity was estimated from one million T cells, and these estimates were considered underestimates.

The second PCR ran about 6 to 11 cycles with a sample-barcoded 5' primer and J-beta primers. A single record per CDR3 protein comes from TCRdb applying MiXCR to the 5' RACE reads. Among about 900,000 distinct CDR3 sequences listed, less than 80% were seen once. Details on this clonotype: The antigen is undetermined.

The V and J ends lost 0 bases and 4 bases respectively, with 10 bases between them. Per germline, CDR1 LNHDA and CDR2 SQIVND (reference sequence). The CDR3 totals 15 residues. The source is a man aged 25-45 years in good health. Specimen: blood. The chain recombines TRBV19 with TRBJ2-1; the D gene is possibly TRBD1 (5 bases). CDR3 amino acids: CASSIEVQGYNEQFF. The CDR3 nucleotides read TGTGCCAGTAGTATAGAGGTTCAGGGTTACAATGAGCAGTTCTTC.